A single sample is the source of the 26 T cell receptor beta chains below, sequenced in a study of early T cells in non-severe SARS-CoV-2 infection. TCRdb re-analysed the 5' RACE reads in MiXCR, keeping a single row per CDR3 protein. The data hold about 50,000 distinct CDR3 sequences, with roughly 5% observed a single time. The sequencing here drew on whole blood, taken at baseline. All receptors derive from an adult who was a healthcare worker with PCR-confirmed SARS-CoV-2 infection or an uninfected control (not recorded which).

This clonotype has ten or more counts. V gene TRBV15 combines with J gene TRBJ2-5, with a tentative D call TRBD1 (5 bases). The V and J ends lost 0 bases and 5 bases respectively, with 7 bases between them. The CDR3 runs to 13 residues. Germline V gene sequence: CDR1 LNHNV, CDR2 YYDKDF (reference sequence). The DNA for the CDR3 is TGTGCCACCAGCAGAGATAAGGGGGAGACCCAGTACTTC. Translating gives CATSRDKGETQYF. The full variable domain, with the rest looked up from reference TRBV15 and TRBJ2-5, is DAMVIQNPRYQVTQFGKPVTLSCSQTLNHNVMYWYQQKSSQAPKLLFHYYDKDFNNEADTPDNFQSRRPNTSFCFLDIRSPGLGDTAMYLCATSRDKGETQYFGPGTRLLVL.

This clonotype was observed many times. The chain employs TRBV4-1 and TRBJ1-1; a possible D gene is TRBD1 (5 bases). This CDR3 region has 14 residues. V lost 4 bases and J 7 bases, leaving 16 bases between the germline ends. Germline CDR1 reads MGHRA; CDR2 reads YSYEKL. The CDR3 here is CASSLQMEQVEAFF. CDR3 nucleotides: TGCGCCAGCAGCCTCCAGATGGAACAGGTTGAAGCTTTCTTT.

This chain uses TRBV6-1 with TRBJ2-5; no reliable D call. CDR1 MNHNS and CDR2 SASEGT come from the germline V gene. The CDR3 consists of 13 residues. The V and J ends lost 7 bases and 3 bases respectively, with 12 bases between them. The DNA for the CDR3 is TGTGCCAGCACCCCCAAGACGGAAGAGACCCAGTACTTC. As protein: CASTPKTEETQYF.

This clonotype was detected ten times or more. The rearrangement links TRBV5-1 to TRBJ2-3; D gene uncertain. CDR3 length equals 13 residues. Between the trimmed V and J ends, which lost 2 bases and 3 bases, there was a span of 7 bases. CDR1 and CDR2 from the germline V gene are SGHRS and YFSETQ. CDR3 in DNA: TGCGCCAGCAGCTTAGGGATTACAGATACGCAGTATTTT. Residues: CASSLGITDTQYF.

The V call is TRBV6-2 or TRBV6-3, the J call TRBJ1-5; possible D gene TRBD1, 6 bases. From germline, CDR1 is MNHEY and CDR2 SVGEGT. The V and J ends lost 6 bases and 0 bases respectively, with 15 bases between them. The CDR3 has 16 residues. The CDR3 sequence is CASSLILQGSNQPQHF. CDR3 sequence (DNA): TGTGCCAGCAGCTTGATCCTACAGGGTAGCAATCAGCCCCAGCATTTT.

In this sample, this clonotype turned up many times. This chain uses TRBV20-1 with TRBJ2-1; D possibly uses TRBD1 or TRBD2 (6 bases each). V lost 0 bases and J lost 6, with 12 bases in between. CDR1 is DFQATT and CDR2 is SNEGSKA in the germline V gene (reference sequence). This CDR3 is 14 amino acids long. The CDR3 loop reads CSARDPKGGNEQFF. In DNA form, the CDR3 reads TGCAGTGCTAGAGATCCCAAGGGGGGCAATGAGCAGTTCTTC.

The chain combines TRBV9 with TRBJ1-2; D gene ambiguous. Trimming took off 0 bases at V and 6 bases at J, with 18 bases between the two ends. CDR1 is SGDLS, CDR2 YYNGEE, per germline. This CDR3 comprises 16 residues. The CDR3 nucleotides read TGTGCCAGCAGCGTAGTACAGACGATACCTCTGAATGGCTACACCTTC. Amino acid sequence: CASSVVQTIPLNGYTF.

This clonotype has at least ten counts. This chain uses TRBV27 with TRBJ2-7, with 7 bases identical to TRBD1. CDR1 is MNHEY, CDR2 SMNVEV, per germline (reference sequence). This CDR3 spans 17 amino acids. Trimming removed 3 bases from V and 2 bases from J; junction bases left unmatched: 13. CDR3 DNA sequence: TGTGCCAGCAGTTTCGATTCCCGACAGGGAACCACCTACGAGCAGTACTTC. This gives the protein CASSFDSRQGTTYEQYF.

The chain recombines TRBV18 with TRBJ2-3, with D uncertain. V was clipped by 3 bases and J by 2 bases, with 12 bases between them. In germline, CDR1 is KGHSH, CDR2 LQKENI. The CDR3 length is 15 residues. The CDR3 sequence is CASSPSARNTDTQYF. CDR3 bases: TGTGCCAGCTCACCTTCAGCGCGAAACACAGATACGCAGTATTTT.

This clonotype was seen repeatedly, ten times or more. The chain recombines TRBV2 with TRBJ2-5; D ambiguous. Looked up from germline, CDR1 is SNHLY and CDR2 is FYNNEI. The CDR3 spans 16 residues. V was pared by 6 bases and J by 1 base, with 18 bases between. The CDR3 DNA sequence: TGTGCCAGCAGCCCGGATAGGGCCTTAGGCCAAGAGACCCAGTACTTC. It encodes CASSPDRALGQETQYF.

This clonotype has only a few counts. The chain employs TRBV5-6 and TRBJ1-1; D uncertain. Trimming shortened V by 4 bases and J by 4 bases, and 14 bases separated the two germline ends. CDR3 size: 14 residues. From germline, CDR1 is SGHDT and CDR2 YYEEEE. The CDR3 sequence is CASSTRPAGTEAFF. The CDR3 nucleotides are TGTGCCAGCAGCACTAGACCCGCGGGCACTGAAGCTTTCTTT.

This clonotype was seen a handful of times. V is TRBV24-1 and J is TRBJ2-7, with 7 bases lining up with TRBD2. CDR3 length equals 14 residues. V lost 9 bases and J lost 5; bases outside the gene matches: 12. Germline values: CDR1 KGHDR, CDR2 SFDVKD. DNA of the CDR3: TGTGCCACCGGCCCCGGCGGGAGTAGAAACGAGCAGTACTTC. This translates into CATGPGGSRNEQYF.

In this sample, this clonotype turned up many times. V gene TRBV12-3 or TRBV12-4 combines with J gene TRBJ2-7; a possible D gene is TRBD1 (5 bases). The CDR3 is 14 amino acids. Trimming stripped 7 bases from V and 0 bases from J, with 13 bases between. CDR3 loop: CASKPGSASYEQYF. The CDR3 nucleotides read TGTGCCAGCAAGCCAGGGTCCGCCTCCTACGAGCAGTACTTC.

This clonotype was counted a few times. This chain uses TRBV29-1 with TRBJ2-1; D is uncertain. V shed 4 bases and J shed 5 bases, with 12 bases lying between them. Germline lookup yields CDR1 SQVTM and CDR2 ANQGSEA. The length of the CDR3 is 13 residues. In DNA, the CDR3 is TGCAGCGTTGCCAGACCTGGGCACAATGAGCAGTTCTTC. It encodes CSVARPGHNEQFF.

This clonotype was detected only a few times. This chain uses TRBV7-6 with TRBJ2-1, with 9 bases matching TRBD2. Per germline, CDR1 SGHVS and CDR2 FNYEAQ. The CDR3 is 18 amino acids. Trimming removed 4 bases from V and 6 bases from J; junction bases left unmatched: 16. CDR3 nucleotide sequence: TGTGCCAGCAGCTCCCATTCCGACCTAGCGGGATCGTCCAATGAGCAGTTCTTC. This encodes CASSSHSDLAGSSNEQFF.

Ten or more counts support this clonotype. The chain couples TRBV18 to TRBJ2-7; the match to TRBD1 covers 7 bases. Germline V gives CDR1 KGHSH, CDR2 LQKENI. The CDR3 runs to 15 residues. Trimming cost V 6 bases and J 0 bases; bases outside gene matches: 8. The CDR3 sequence: CASSLGQDSSYEQYF. CDR3 nucleotide sequence: TGTGCCAGCTCTCTTGGACAGGACAGCTCCTACGAGCAGTACTTC. The full variable domain, with the rest looked up from reference TRBV18 and TRBJ2-7, is NAGVMQNPRHLVRRRGQEARLRCSPMKGHSHVYWYRQLPEEGLKFMVYLQKENIIDESGMPKERFSAEFPKEGPSILRIQQVVRGDSAAYFCASSLGQDSSYEQYFGPGTRLTVT.

This clonotype was seen many times. The J gene is TRBJ1-1, the V gene TRBV29-1, with D perhaps TRBD1 (5 bases). CDR3 size: 12 residues. The germline V gene has CDR1 SQVTM and CDR2 ANQGSEA. Trimming pared 7 bases from V and 4 bases from J, leaving 13 bases between. The CDR3 DNA reads as TGCAGCGCCCTGGGGCAGGGCACTGAAGCTTTCTTT. It translates to CSALGQGTEAFF.

Many counts were recorded for this clonotype. V gene TRBV3-1 combines with J gene TRBJ2-7; D not certain. This CDR3 is 13 amino acids long. The germline gives CDR1 LGHDT, CDR2 YNNKEL (reference sequence). V was shortened by 0 bases and J by 2 bases, with 5 bases between the two germline ends. The CDR3 nucleotides are TGTGCCAGCAGCCAAGAAGGTACCTACGAGCAGTACTTC. Amino acids: CASSQEGTYEQYF.

In its sample, this clonotype was seen a few times. The chain uses TRBV30 and TRBJ2-7, with D possibly TRBD2 on 7 matching bases. The V end was cut by 6 bases, the J end by 6 bases, with 24 bases between. Germline V gene lookup returns CDR1 GTSNPN and CDR2 SVGIG (reference sequence). The CDR3 runs 15 residues. The CDR3 DNA is TGTGCCTGCTCAAGAAAGGGGGGGGCCGTCCTCGAGCAGTACTTC. Protein sequence: CACSRKGGAVLEQYF. The entire variable domain, with the rest obtained from reference TRBV30 and TRBJ2-7, is as follows: SQTIHQWPATLVQPVGSPLSLECTVEGTSNPNLYWYRQAAGRGLQLLFYSVGIGQISSEVPQNLSASRPQDRQFILSSKKLLLSDSGFYLCACSRKGGAVLEQYFGPGTRLTVT.

The sample holds a few counts of this clonotype. J is TRBJ1-1 and V is TRBV4-1; D unresolved. Trimming took 4 bases from V and 0 from J, leaving 6 bases between them. This CDR3 is built from 13 residues. Per the germline V gene, CDR1 is MGHRA and CDR2 is YSYEKL. DNA for the CDR3: TGCGCCAGCAGCCGATCTTTGAACACTGAAGCTTTCTTT. This gives the protein CASSRSLNTEAFF.

This clonotype was seen only a few times. The chain joins TRBV7-9 to TRBJ2-3; perhaps TRBD1 as D (5 bases). V dropped 2 bases and J dropped 4 bases, with 19 bases sitting between them. Germline V gene lookup returns CDR1 SEHNR and CDR2 FQNEAQ (reference sequence). The CDR3 spans 17 residues. The CDR3 region has the DNA TGTGCCAGCAGCTTAACTGGAGCAGGGCTGAGTGCAGATACGCAGTATTTT. Residues: CASSLTGAGLSADTQYF.

This clonotype showed up just a few times. J is TRBJ2-1 and V is TRBV6-4, with D possibly TRBD1 on 6 matching bases. The CDR3 is 15 amino acids. Germline CDR1 and CDR2: MRHNA and SNTAGT. Trimming left V 3 bases short and J 5 bases short, with 14 bases between. The CDR3 DNA reads TGTGCCAGCAGTGAGGGAATACAGGGAAACAATGAGCAGTTCTTC. Its protein product is CASSEGIQGNNEQFF.

This clonotype was counted a few times. The rearrangement links TRBV10-3 to TRBJ1-4; D is unclear. V dropped 3 bases and J dropped 4 bases, with 9 bases sitting between them. The CDR3 is 14 amino acids. Germline V gene data show CDR1 as ENHRY and CDR2 as SYGVKD. The CDR3 nucleotides are TGTGCCATCAGTGAACCGGGTTATAATGAAAAACTGTTTTTT. Protein: CAISEPGYNEKLFF.

This clonotype was counted many times. The V and J genes are TRBV24-1 and TRBJ2-3, with TRBD2 as a possible D gene (5 bases). The CDR3 contains 15 residues. The germline V gene encodes CDR1 KGHDR and CDR2 SFDVKD. The V gene lost 4 bases and the J gene lost 2 bases, with 12 bases spanning the gap. CDR3 protein: CATSERLSTTDTQYF. For the CDR3, the DNA is TGTGCCACCAGTGAGAGACTATCGACCACAGATACGCAGTATTTT.

There are many counts of this clonotype. The rearrangement links TRBV9 to TRBJ2-1; 11 bases align to TRBD2. The junction had 12 bases not matched to a gene; V was cut back by 4 bases and J by 15 bases. Germline V gene data show CDR1 as SGDLS and CDR2 as YYNGEE. CDR3 length: 14 amino acids. The CDR3 bases are TGTGCCAGCAGCTCGGGACTAGCGGACCGATTTCGGTTCTTC. It is translated as CASSSGLADRFRFF.

This clonotype was found many times. CDR3 bases: TGTGCCAGCAGCGCATCCGGTAGGGGGCTAGCTGGGGCCAACGTCCTGACTTTC. It is translated as CASSASGRGLAGANVLTF. This chain uses TRBV9 with TRBJ2-6; 7 nucleotides align to TRBD1. CDR1 is SGDLS and CDR2 is YYNGEE in the germline V gene. Trimming cost V 3 bases and J 2 bases; bases outside gene matches: 11. The CDR3 is 18 residues long. The full variable domain, in which reference TRBV9 and TRBJ2-6 provide the parts outside the CDR3, is DSGVTQTPKHLITATGQRVTLRCSPRSGDLSVYWYQQSLDQGLQFLIQYYNGEERAKGNILERFSAQQFPDLHSELNLSSLELGDSALYFCASSASGRGLAGANVLTFGAGSRLTVL.